The next 30 T cell receptor beta chains were all read from a single sample in a study of memory CD4+ T cells and cytomegalovirus serostatus. Using immunoSEQ multiplex PCR, the repertoire was profiled, and TCRdb retains in-frame clones only, with some absent. This sample yields some 87,000 clones, of which about 80% are seen a single time; around 3.6% belongs to the top ten. The sort gate was single viable CD3+CD4+CD8-CD45RO+ cells for memory CD4+ T cells. Sequencing used memory CD4+ T cells from blood. These TCRs come from an adult in good health and CMV-seropositive.

Turning to this clone: Mismatch with germline at one junction end may stem from a read error. The rearrangement uses TRBV7-2 and TRBJ2-1; 9 bases match TRBD2. The CDR3 is 14 residues long. Per the germline V gene, CDR1 is SGHTA and CDR2 is FQGNSA. CDR3 protein: CASGLAGEGDEQFF. CDR3 bases: TGTGCCAGCGGCTTAGCGGGAGAAGGTGATGAGCAGTTCTTC. The full variable domain, in which reference TRBV7-2 and TRBJ2-1 provide the parts outside the CDR3, is GAGVSQSPSNKVTEKGKDVELRCDPISGHTALYWYRQSLGQGLEFLIYFQGNSAPDKSGLPSDRFSAERTGGSVSTLTIQRTQQEDSAVYLCASGLAGEGDEQFFGPGTRLTVL.

This rearrangement joins TRBV7-2 to TRBJ2-2; D perhaps matches TRBD2 (5 bases). This CDR3 contains 15 residues. CDR1 and CDR2 from the germline V gene are SGHTA and FQGNSA. Trimming took 5 bases from V and 2 from J, leaving 12 bases between them. The CDR3 DNA reads TGTGCCAGCAGCATTGAACTAGGCAACACCGGGGAGCTGTTTTTT. It translates to CASSIELGNTGELFF.

The chain joins TRBV19 to TRBJ1-2, with TRBD1 identical over 9 bases. The CDR3 consists of 14 residues. V lost 3 bases to trimming and J lost 4 bases; unmatched junction nucleotides: 3. Germline V gives CDR1 LNHDA, CDR2 SQIVND (reference sequence). This CDR3 reads CASSIPDRGYGYTF. The DNA of the CDR3 is TGTGCCAGTAGTATCCCGGACAGGGGCTATGGCTACACCTTC.

V is TRBV18 and J is TRBJ2-4; TRBD1 matches 12 bases. The CDR3 covers 16 residues. From germline, CDR1 is KGHSH and CDR2 LQKENI. After removal of 1 base from V and 6 bases from J, the junction contained 4 bases not matched to a gene. This CDR3 reads CASSPQGQGAGNIQYF. The DNA for the CDR3 is TGTGCCAGCTCACCACAGGGACAGGGGGCCGGAAACATTCAGTACTTC.

J is TRBJ2-5 and V is TRBV7-8; D is perhaps TRBD1 or TRBD2 (5 bases each). The germline gives CDR1 SGHVS, CDR2 FQNEAQ. This CDR3 has 14 amino acids. Trimming stripped 1 base from V and 7 bases from J, with 13 bases between. The chain's CDR3 is CASSLEGTLGTQYF. As DNA, the CDR3 is TGTGCCAGCAGCTTAGAGGGGACCCTGGGGACCCAGTACTTC. Looking up the rest from reference TRBV7-8 and TRBJ2-5 gives the full variable domain: GAGVSQSPRYKVAKRGQDVALRCDPISGHVSLFWYQQALGQGPEFLTYFQNEAQLDKSGLPSDRFFAERPEGSVSTLKIQRTQQEDSAVYLCASSLEGTLGTQYFGPGTRLLVL.

The chain is built from TRBV5-8 and TRBJ2-7; D is ambiguous. Germline CDR1 reads SGHTS; CDR2 reads YDEGEE. Trimming pared 3 bases from V and 0 bases from J, leaving 7 bases between. This CDR3 has 13 residues. CDR3 coding DNA: TGTGCCAGCAGCTCATCCCTCTCCTACGAGCAGTACTTC. This encodes CASSSSLSYEQYF.

This chain joins TRBV5-1 and TRBJ2-5; D is ambiguous. Germline lookup yields CDR1 SGHRS and CDR2 YFSETQ. Trimming removed 4 bases from V and 1 base from J, with 8 bases in between. The CDR3 totals 13 residues. CDR3 amino acids: CASSARPQETQYF. Here the CDR3 DNA reads TGCGCCAGCAGCGCAAGACCCCAAGAGACCCAGTACTTC.

The chain combines TRBV5-1 with TRBJ2-1, with a tentative D call TRBD2 (6 bases). With 7 bases removed from V and 5 bases from J, the gap between germline ends came to 13 bases. CDR1 SGHRS and CDR2 YFSETQ come from the germline V gene. This CDR3 region has 13 residues. The CDR3: CASGGGDNNEQFF. CDR3 bases: TGCGCCAGCGGAGGAGGGGATAACAATGAGCAGTTCTTC.

The chain joins TRBV9 to TRBJ2-7, with 11 bases that match TRBD2. The CDR3 consists of 13 residues. The germline gives CDR1 SGDLS, CDR2 YYNGEE. The ends lost 4 bases at V and 3 bases at J; junction bases unmatched: 0. The CDR3 region is CASSTSGSYEQYF. The CDR3 DNA reads as TGTGCCAGCAGCACTAGCGGGAGCTACGAGCAGTACTTC.

This sequence joins TRBV7-9 and TRBJ2-7, with D perhaps TRBD1 (5 bases). The CDR3 covers 13 residues. Germline-derived CDR1 and CDR2 are SEHNR and FQNEAQ (reference sequence). Trimming shortened V by 5 bases and J by 7 bases, and 15 bases separated the two germline ends. In DNA, the CDR3 is TGTGCCAGCAGCCAGACAGCTTCCGCGGAGCAGTACTTC. This sequence encodes CASSQTASAEQYF.

The chain uses TRBV5-4 and TRBJ1-3; unclear D gene. The CDR3 length is 15 residues. Germline CDR1 SGHNT, CDR2 YYREEE (reference sequence). Trimming cost V 0 bases and J 0 bases, with 7 bases left between them. CDR3 sequence (DNA): TGTGCCAGCAGCTTGGACGCGCACTCTGGAAACACCATATATTTT. Residues: CASSLDAHSGNTIYF.

The chain links TRBV19 to TRBJ2-1; D may be TRBD2 (5 bases). The V and J ends lost 7 bases and 9 bases respectively, with 16 bases between them. This CDR3 region has 13 residues. CDR1 is LNHDA, CDR2 SQIVND, per germline (reference sequence). This CDR3 is CASKDGGRVEQFF. The CDR3 coding sequence is TGTGCCAGTAAGGACGGCGGGCGGGTTGAGCAGTTCTTC.

This chain joins TRBV9 and TRBJ1-2; 7 bases match TRBD1. In germline, CDR1 is SGDLS, CDR2 YYNGEE. This CDR3 spans 15 amino acids. The V gene end was trimmed by 8 bases and the J gene end by 5 bases; junction bases not matched to a gene: 15. In nucleotides, the CDR3 is TGTGCCAGTAACAGGGGCCTCCCGGGTCTTTATGGCTACACCTTC. Its protein product is CASNRGLPGLYGYTF.

The V call is TRBV6-1, the J call TRBJ1-5; 8 bases are a match to TRBD1. The CDR3 extends over 15 amino acids. The V gene's germline CDR1 is MNHNS and CDR2 SASEGT. The V and J ends lost 1 base and 7 bases, in that order; junction bases with no gene match: 6. CDR3 bases: TGTGCCAGCAGTGAAGTGGGTGACAGGGGCCAGCCCCAGCATTTT. Protein product: CASSEVGDRGQPQHF.

The chain links TRBV18 to TRBJ2-3; the match to TRBD2 covers 9 bases. There are 14 residues in the CDR3. Losses at the gene ends were 4 bases for V and 1 base for J; bases not matched to a gene: 0. CDR1 is KGHSH, CDR2 LQKENI, per germline. The CDR3 bases are TGTGCCAGCTCACTAGCGGGAGGCACAGATACGCAGTATTTT. This gives the protein CASSLAGGTDTQYF.

CDR3 sequence (DNA): TGTGCCGATCGAGACAGCTTCAATCAGCCCCAGCATTTT. Amino acid sequence: CADRDSFNQPQHF. The rearrangement uses TRBV27 and TRBJ1-5, with D possibly TRBD1 on 5 matching bases. The germline CDR1 and CDR2 sequences are MNHEY and SMNVEV (reference sequence). V lost 11 bases and J 3 bases, leaving 14 bases between the germline ends. The CDR3 has 13 residues.

This sequence joins TRBV5-1 and TRBJ2-5; no clear D. V was trimmed by 4 bases and J by 5 bases, leaving 12 bases between them. Germline V gene sequence: CDR1 SGHRS, CDR2 YFSETQ. This CDR3 is 13 amino acids long. The CDR3 coding sequence is TGCGCCAGCAGCCCACCGGGTAGCGAGACCCAGTACTTC. It translates to CASSPPGSETQYF.

Worth noting for this clone: This sample also contains other DNA sequences that code for the same CDR3. This rearrangement joins TRBV18 to TRBJ2-7; no clear D. Germline V gene data show CDR1 as KGHSH and CDR2 as LQKENI. V lost 1 base and J 3 bases, leaving 1 base between the germline ends. CDR3 length: 11 residues. This CDR3 is CASSPLYEQYF. CDR3 in DNA: TGTGCCAGCTCACCACTCTACGAGCAGTACTTC.

This clone was recorded once. The V and J genes are TRBV6-6 and TRBJ1-2; D is uncertain. This CDR3 contains 13 residues. Germline V gene lookup returns CDR1 MNHNY and CDR2 SVGAGI (reference sequence). V was cut by 5 bases and J by 3 bases, with 10 bases left in between. In nucleotides, the CDR3 is TGTGCCAGCAGTGATGACACCTACTATGGCTACACCTTC. Residues: CASSDDTYYGYTF.

This clone was detected once. The chain uses TRBV7-2 and TRBJ1-4; 8 bases fit TRBD1. CDR1 and CDR2 from the germline V gene are SGHTA and FQGNSA. After removal of 2 bases from V and 2 bases from J, the junction contained 1 base not matched to a gene. The CDR3 loop spans 15 amino acids. Here the CDR3 DNA reads TGTGCCAGCAGCTTATACAGGGGGACTAATGAAAAACTGTTTTTT. This sequence encodes CASSLYRGTNEKLFF.

This chain's CDR3 is CASRPSDRSNHEQFF. In nucleotides, the CDR3 is TGTGCCAGCAGACCCAGCGACAGGTCTAATCATGAGCAGTTCTTC. The chain combines TRBV28 with TRBJ2-1, with D possibly matching TRBD1 (6 bases). The V gene lost 6 bases and the J gene lost 8 bases, with 20 bases spanning the gap. The CDR3 contains 15 residues. Germline V gene data show CDR1 as MDHEN and CDR2 as SYDVKM.

A single count supports this clone. This sequence joins TRBV28 and TRBJ2-2; D gene ambiguous. With 6 bases removed from V and 0 bases from J, the gap between germline ends came to 11 bases. The CDR3 sequence is 15 residues long. The germline V gene encodes CDR1 MDHEN and CDR2 SYDVKM. CDR3 region: CASSTQFPNTGELFF. As DNA, the CDR3 is TGTGCCAGCAGCACACAATTTCCGAACACCGGGGAGCTGTTTTTT. The whole variable domain, remainder taken from reference TRBV28 and TRBJ2-2, is DVKVTQSSRYLVKRTGEKVFLECVQDMDHENMFWYRQDPGLGLRLIYFSYDVKMKEKGDIPEGYSVSREKKERFSLILESASTNQTSMYLCASSTQFPNTGELFFGEGSRLTVL.

This clone was seen more than once but under ten times. V usage is TRBV6-7 and J usage is TRBJ1-4; D unresolved. TRBV6-7 qualifies as an ORF whose function is uncertain. Trimming took off 7 bases at V and 1 base at J, with 13 bases between the two ends. This CDR3 has 15 residues. CDR3 coding DNA: TGTGCCAGCATCGGTAGGGCAGGAACTAATGAAAAACTGTTTTTT. Translating it yields CASIGRAGTNEKLFF.

The chain combines TRBV7-3 with TRBJ2-3; D is possibly TRBD2 (6 bases). Per the germline V gene, CDR1 is SGHTA and CDR2 is FQGTGA. V was clipped by 5 bases and J by 0 bases, with 9 bases between them. The CDR3 contains 14 residues. CDR3 sequence (DNA): TGTGCCAGCAGCACCGGACTAAGCACAGATACGCAGTATTTT. Amino acids: CASSTGLSTDTQYF.

This sequence joins TRBV9 and TRBJ2-3; D perhaps matches TRBD2 (6 bases). The CDR3 totals 14 residues. Trimming pared 0 bases from V and 6 bases from J, leaving 11 bases between. In germline, CDR1 is SGDLS, CDR2 YYNGEE. CDR3 residues: CASSVDLALDTQYF. The CDR3 nucleotides read TGTGCCAGCAGCGTAGATCTAGCGTTGGATACGCAGTATTTT.

The rearrangement uses TRBV25-1 and TRBJ2-5; TRBD2 might be the D (6 bases). The ends were cut back, 2 bases at V and 5 bases at J, with 9 bases in the middle. Germline assignment: CDR1 MGHDK and CDR2 SYGVNS. The CDR3 has 13 residues. CDR3 nucleotide sequence: TGTGCCAGCAGTGAAGGGGGGATCGAGACCCAGTACTTC. This translates into CASSEGGIETQYF.

J is TRBJ2-7 and V is TRBV7-2; 12 bases fit TRBD2. This CDR3 is built from 14 residues. CDR1 SGHTA and CDR2 FQGNSA come from the germline V gene. Unmatched junction bases numbered 3, after V lost 5 bases and J lost 4 bases. CDR3 nucleotide sequence: TGTGCCAGCAGCCGCGGACTAGCGGGATACGAGCAGTACTTC. This translates into CASSRGLAGYEQYF.

Comment on this clone: One end of the junction varies from germline; a read error may be responsible. The chain uses TRBV5-1 and TRBJ1-1; D remains unclear. CDR3 length equals 13 residues. Germline V CDR1 and CDR2: SGHRS, YFSETQ. The CDR3 DNA reads as TGTGCCAGCAAAGTCCCATCGAACACTGAAGCTTTCTTT. Amino acids: CASKVPSNTEAFF.

This chain uses TRBV9 with TRBJ2-1; 7 bases are shared with TRBD2. V lost 0 bases to trimming and J lost 5 bases; unmatched junction nucleotides: 8. The CDR3 contains 16 residues. From germline, CDR1 is SGDLS and CDR2 YYNGEE. CDR3 amino acids: CASSVAPGLEDNEQFF. The CDR3 region has the DNA TGTGCCAGCAGCGTAGCCCCAGGACTAGAGGACAATGAGCAGTTCTTC.

This chain connects TRBV4-2 to TRBJ2-3; D is possibly TRBD2 (6 bases). The CDR3 totals 15 residues. Germline-derived CDR1 and CDR2 are LGHNA and YNFKEQ. Trimming pared 4 bases from V and 0 bases from J, leaving 11 bases between. Written as DNA, the CDR3 is TGTGCCAGCAGCCTCGAGGCGGGAAGCACAGATACGCAGTATTTT. It encodes CASSLEAGSTDTQYF.